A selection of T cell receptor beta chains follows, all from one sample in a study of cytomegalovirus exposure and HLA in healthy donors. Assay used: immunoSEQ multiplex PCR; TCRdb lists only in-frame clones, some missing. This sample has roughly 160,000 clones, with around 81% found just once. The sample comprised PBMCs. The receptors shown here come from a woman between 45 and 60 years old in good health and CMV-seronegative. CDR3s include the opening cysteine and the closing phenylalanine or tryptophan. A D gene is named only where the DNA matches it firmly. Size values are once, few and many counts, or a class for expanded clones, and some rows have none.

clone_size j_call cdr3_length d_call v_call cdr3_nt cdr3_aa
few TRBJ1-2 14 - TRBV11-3 TGTGCCAGCAGCCCCCACGGGACACCTTATGGCTACACCTTC CASSPHGTPYGYTF
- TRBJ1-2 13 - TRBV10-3 TGTGCCATCAGCACAGGAGCTAACTATGGCTACACCTTC CAISTGANYGYTF
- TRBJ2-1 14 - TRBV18 TGTGCCAGCTCACCGGTCGGGGTATACAATGAGCAGTTCTTC CASSPVGVYNEQFF
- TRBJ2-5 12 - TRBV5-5 TGTGCCAGCAGCTTAAACGGGGAGACCCAGTACTTC CASSLNGETQYF
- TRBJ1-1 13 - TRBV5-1 TGCGCCAGCAGCGTGCAGGAGAACACTGAAGCTTTCTTT CASSVQENTEAFF
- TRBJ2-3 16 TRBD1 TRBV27 TGTGCCAGCAGGCTTGGGATGACAGGGGACCCAGATACGCAGTATTTT CASRLGMTGDPDTQYF
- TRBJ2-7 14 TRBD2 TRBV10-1 TGCGCCAGCACCACGGACTTACCTTGGGGGGGGCAGTACTTC CASTTDLPWGGQYF
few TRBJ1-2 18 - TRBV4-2 TGTGCCAGCAGCCAATTTGGCAGGCGAACGCCGCTTAACTATGGCTACACCTTC CASSQFGRRTPLNYGYTF
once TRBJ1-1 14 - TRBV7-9 TGTGCCAGCAGCTCCCTAGGCCCACTTGGCGACGCTTTCTTT CASSSLGPLGDAFF
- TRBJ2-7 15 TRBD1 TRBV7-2 TGTGCCAGCAGCCCATTTGGGACAGGGGACTACGAGCAGTACTTC CASSPFGTGDYEQYF
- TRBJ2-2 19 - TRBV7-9 TGTTCCAGCAGCTTAGCGTATTTGGGGGACTTCACGAACACCGGGGAGCTGTTTTTT CSSSLAYLGDFTNTGELFF
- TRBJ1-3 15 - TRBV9 TGTGCCAGCAGCGTAGGTCAGGCGACTGGAAACACCATATATTTT CASSVGQATGNTIYF
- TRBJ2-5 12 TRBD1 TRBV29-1 TGCAGCGGACAGGGGGCCCGGGAGACCCAGTACTTC CSGQGARETQYF
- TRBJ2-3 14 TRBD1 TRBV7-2 TGTGCCAGCAGCCCCGACAGGGTTGTGAATACGCAGTATTTT CASSPDRVVNTQYF
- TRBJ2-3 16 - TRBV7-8 TGTGCCAGCAGCCTCAAAAGGGGGGGGCCTGGAGATACGCAGTATTTT CASSLKRGGPGDTQYF
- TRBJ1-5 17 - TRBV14 TGTGCCAGCAGTCCTCGGTGGGCAGGGATTTACAATCAGCCCCAGCATTTT CASSPRWAGIYNQPQHF
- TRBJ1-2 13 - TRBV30 TGTGCCTGGACACTAGGAGGTGGGGTTGGCTACACCTTC CAWTLGGGVGYTF
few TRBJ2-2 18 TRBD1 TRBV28 TGTGCCAGCAGCGCGGGAACAGGGGGCATCCTGAACACCGGGGAGCTGTTTTTT CASSAGTGGILNTGELFF
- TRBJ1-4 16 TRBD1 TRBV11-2 TGTGCCAGCAGTTATACCGGGACAGGCAATAATGAAAAACTGTTTTTT CASSYTGTGNNEKLFF
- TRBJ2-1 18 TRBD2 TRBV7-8 TGTGCCAGCAGCTTAGAGGGTCGGGGGAGGGCCTCCTACAATGAGCAGTTCTTC CASSLEGRGRASYNEQFF
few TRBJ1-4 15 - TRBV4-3 TGCGCCAGCAGCCAAGACGGGAAGCGTAATGAAAAACTGTTTTTT CASSQDGKRNEKLFF
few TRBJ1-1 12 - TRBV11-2 TGTGCCAGCAGCTCCTACAGCCTTGAAGCTTTCTTT CASSSYSLEAFF
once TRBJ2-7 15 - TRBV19 TGTGCCAGTAGTATAGGAGGCTCGATCTCCTACGAGCAGTACTTC CASSIGGSISYEQYF
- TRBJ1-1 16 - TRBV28 TGTGCCAGCAGTTTAGCCTGGACAGACATGAACACTGAAGCTTTCTTT CASSLAWTDMNTEAFF
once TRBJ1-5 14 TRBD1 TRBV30 TGTGCCTGGAACCGACAGGGTCTAAGTCAGCCCCAGCATTTT CAWNRQGLSQPQHF
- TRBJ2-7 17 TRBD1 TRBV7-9 TGTGCCAGCAGCCCAGCCAGGTCCGAGACAGGGCCCTACGAGCAGTACTTC CASSPARSETGPYEQYF
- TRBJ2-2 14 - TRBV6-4 TGTGCCAGTCCTCGGGGGGCGCGCACCGGGGAGCTGTTTTTT CASPRGARTGELFF
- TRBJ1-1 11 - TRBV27 TGTGCCAGCAGTTACCTCGGGGAAGCTTTCTTT CASSYLGEAFF
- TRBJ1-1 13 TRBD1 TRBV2 TGTGCCAGCAGGGGGACAGCGAACACTGAAGCTTTCTTT CASRGTANTEAFF
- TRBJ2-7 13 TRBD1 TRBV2 TGTGCCAGCAGTGGTACAGGGGCTTACGAGCAGTACTTC CASSGTGAYEQYF
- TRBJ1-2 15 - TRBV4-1 TGCGCCAGCAGCCAAGTATTAGGGGATAACTATGGCTACACCTTC CASSQVLGDNYGYTF
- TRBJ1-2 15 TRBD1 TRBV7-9 TGTGCCAGCAGCTTTGATAGGACAGGGCTCTATGGCTACACCTTC CASSFDRTGLYGYTF
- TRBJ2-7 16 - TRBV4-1 TGCGCCAGCAGCCAACCTATTGAAGACAGGAAGGGCGAGCAGTACTTC CASSQPIEDRKGEQYF
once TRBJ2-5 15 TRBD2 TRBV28 TGTGCCAGCAGTTTTACGGGGGGGCGCAGGGAGACCCAGTACTTC CASSFTGGRRETQYF
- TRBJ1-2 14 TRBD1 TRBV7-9 TGTGCCAGCAGCACGGACAGGCCGACTCATGGCTACACCTTC CASSTDRPTHGYTF
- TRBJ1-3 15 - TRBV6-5 TGTGCCAGCAGTGCGACACGGGGCTCTGGAAACACCATATATTTT CASSATRGSGNTIYF
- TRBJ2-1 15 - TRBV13 TGTGCCAGCAGCTCCAGGGTGGTCTCCTACAATGAGCAGTTCTTC CASSSRVVSYNEQFF
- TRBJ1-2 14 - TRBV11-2 TGTGCCAGCAGCTTAGGACAGAGTGTGAGTGGCTACACCTTC CASSLGQSVSGYTF